This paragraph reports one TCR beta chain. Its matching antigen is unknown. Repertoires were generated with immunoSEQ multiplex PCR, while TCRdb's copy carries only in-frame clones and drops some. The sample gives approximately 79,000 clones, roughly nine tenths of which show up once; 0.8% to 1% is in the top ten. The sample originates from a study of OX40 agonist ivuxolimab in advanced cancers. Across the study: Ivuxolimab, an antibody that agonizes OX40 (CD134), was administered to the patients. Study findings and constraints: CD8+ T cells (on average) carried more expanded clones than CD4+ T cells.

This CDR3 has 14 amino acids. The V end was cut by 5 bases, the J end by 4 bases, with 14 bases between. CDR1 and CDR2 from the germline V gene are MGHDK and SYGVNS. V and J are TRBV25-1 and TRBJ1-1; perhaps TRBD1 as D (5 bases). The source of this sequence is an adult with an advanced solid tumor such as melanoma, head and neck, liver or kidney cancer. Sequencing used CD4+ or CD8+ T cells sorted from blood, obtained in a trial of the OX40 agonist ivuxolimab. The CDR3 loop reads CASSPIGGGTEAFF. The CDR3 coding sequence is TGTGCCAGCAGTCCGATTGGGGGGGGCACTGAAGCTTTCTTT.